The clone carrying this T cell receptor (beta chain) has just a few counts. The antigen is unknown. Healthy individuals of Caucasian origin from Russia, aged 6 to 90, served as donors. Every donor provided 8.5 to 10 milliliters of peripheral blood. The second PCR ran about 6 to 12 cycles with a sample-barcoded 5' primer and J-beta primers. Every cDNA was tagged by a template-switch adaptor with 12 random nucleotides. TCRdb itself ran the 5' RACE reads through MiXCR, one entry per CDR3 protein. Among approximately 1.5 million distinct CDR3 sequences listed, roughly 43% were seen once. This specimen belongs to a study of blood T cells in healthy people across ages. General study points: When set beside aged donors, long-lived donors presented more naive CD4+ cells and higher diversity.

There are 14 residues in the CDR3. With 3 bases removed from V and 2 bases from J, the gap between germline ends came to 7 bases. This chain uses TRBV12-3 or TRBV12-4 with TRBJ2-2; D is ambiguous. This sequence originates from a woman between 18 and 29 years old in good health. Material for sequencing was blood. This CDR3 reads CASSLPGNTGELFF. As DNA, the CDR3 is TGTGCCAGCAGTTTGCCGGGCAACACCGGGGAGCTGTTTTTT.